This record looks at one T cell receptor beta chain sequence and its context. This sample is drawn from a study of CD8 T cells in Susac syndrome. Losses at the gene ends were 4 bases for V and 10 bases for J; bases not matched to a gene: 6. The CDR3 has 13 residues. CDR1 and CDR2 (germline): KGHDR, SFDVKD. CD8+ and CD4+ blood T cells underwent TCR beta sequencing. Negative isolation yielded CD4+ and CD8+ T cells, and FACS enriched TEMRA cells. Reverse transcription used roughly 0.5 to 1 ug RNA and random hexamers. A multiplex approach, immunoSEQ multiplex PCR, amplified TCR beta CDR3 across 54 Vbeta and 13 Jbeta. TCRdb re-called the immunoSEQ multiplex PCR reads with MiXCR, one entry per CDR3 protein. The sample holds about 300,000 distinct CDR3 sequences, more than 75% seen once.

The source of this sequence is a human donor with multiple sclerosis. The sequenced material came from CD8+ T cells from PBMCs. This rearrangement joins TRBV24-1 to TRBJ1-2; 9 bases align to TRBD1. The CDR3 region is CATSDHRDRDYTF. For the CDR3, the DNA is TGTGCCACCAGTGACCACCGGGACAGGGACTACACCTTC.